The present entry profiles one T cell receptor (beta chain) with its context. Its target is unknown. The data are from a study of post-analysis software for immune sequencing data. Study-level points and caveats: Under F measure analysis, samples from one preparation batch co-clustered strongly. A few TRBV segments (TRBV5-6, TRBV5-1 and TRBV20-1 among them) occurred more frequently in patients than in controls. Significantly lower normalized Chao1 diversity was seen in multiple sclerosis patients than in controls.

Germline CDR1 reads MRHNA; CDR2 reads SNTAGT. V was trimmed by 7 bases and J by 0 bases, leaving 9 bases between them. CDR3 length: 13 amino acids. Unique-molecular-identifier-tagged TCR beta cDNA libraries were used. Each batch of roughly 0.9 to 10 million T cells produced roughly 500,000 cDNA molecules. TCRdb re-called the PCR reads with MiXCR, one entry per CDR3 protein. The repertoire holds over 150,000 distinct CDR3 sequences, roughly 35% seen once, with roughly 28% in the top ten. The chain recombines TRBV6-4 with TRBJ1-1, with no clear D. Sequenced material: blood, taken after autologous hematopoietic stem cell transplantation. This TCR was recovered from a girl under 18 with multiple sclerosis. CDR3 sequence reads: CASKAGMNTEAFF. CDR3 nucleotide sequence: TGTGCCAGCAAGGCAGGAATGAACACTGAAGCTTTCTTT.